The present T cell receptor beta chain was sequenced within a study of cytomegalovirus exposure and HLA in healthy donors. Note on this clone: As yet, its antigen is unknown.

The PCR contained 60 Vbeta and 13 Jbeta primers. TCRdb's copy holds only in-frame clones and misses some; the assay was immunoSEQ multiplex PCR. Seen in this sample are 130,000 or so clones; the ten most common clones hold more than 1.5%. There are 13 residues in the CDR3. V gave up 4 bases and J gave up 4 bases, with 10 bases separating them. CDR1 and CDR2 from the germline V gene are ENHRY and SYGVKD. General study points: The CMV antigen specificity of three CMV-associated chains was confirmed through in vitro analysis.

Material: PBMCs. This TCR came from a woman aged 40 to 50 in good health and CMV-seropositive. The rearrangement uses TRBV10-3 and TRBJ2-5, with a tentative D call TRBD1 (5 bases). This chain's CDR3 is CAISGGRVETQYF. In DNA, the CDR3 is TGTGCCATCAGTGGGGGCAGGGTAGAGACCCAGTACTTC.